A selection of T cell receptor beta chains follows, all from one sample in a study of OX40 agonist ivuxolimab in advanced cancers. Generated by immunoSEQ multiplex PCR, the TCRdb table keeps only in-frame clones and is missing some. Of 78,000 or so clones listed, approximately 92% are singletons. This specimen consisted of CD4+ or CD8+ T cells sorted from blood, obtained in a trial of the OX40 agonist ivuxolimab. These receptors were obtained from an adult with an advanced solid tumor such as melanoma, head and neck, liver or kidney cancer. The conserved cysteine and the conserved F or W are not part of the CDR3 here. Fields, in order: D gene, V gene, CDR3 protein. The D gene is left open where the match is weak.

TRBD2	TRBV9	ASSVGGGAYNEQF
TRBD1	TRBV7-3	ASSFGTGGNSPLH
.	TRBV2	ASSEAGLGTSTDTQY
TRBD2	TRBV19	ASSIGVAGGRLSYEQY
TRBD2	TRBV6-4	ASSDSGTSGGADTQY
.	TRBV13	ASSSQVYSGANVLT
.	TRBV7-7	ASSPKGGYEQY
.	TRBV7-5	ARRWDRSYYEQY
TRBD1	TRBV14	ASSRTGLPYEQY
TRBD2	TRBV7-3	ASSSTSGPRETQY
.	TRBV5-4	ASSLADEWVRGYGYT
.	TRBV7-3	ASSLGPYTGELF
.	TRBV6-1	ASSDPENQPQH
TRBD2	TRBV29-1	SAAGGAREQY
.	TRBV4-1	ASSQVMTNPLYGYT
TRBD1	TRBV11-2	ASSSSRDRGLNSPLH
TRBD1	TRBV9	ASSFGQGAREQY
.	TRBV2	ASSDPLAPGSYEQY
TRBD2	TRBV10-1	ASSDLAGGLIDTQY
.	TRBV2	AQRRGTDTQY
.	TRBV10-2	ASRAGSNEQY
.	TRBV6-1	ASSYGLLKF
TRBD2	TRBV6-6	ASSYLGGGALEQF
.	TRBV11-2	ASSSYEQF
.	TRBV27	ASSLSRARETQY
.	TRBV6-1	ASSELRGPNSGNTIY
.	TRBV27	ASSFRRPPTNEKLF
.	TRBV11-2	ASSSWAGELF